This T cell receptor beta chain was documented in a study of OX40 agonist ivuxolimab in advanced cancers. On the study more broadly: Given to patients was ivuxolimab, an agonistic anti-OX40 (CD134) antibody. Overall study results and limits: By week 6 at 0.1 to 3.0 mg/kg, blood CD4+ and CD8+ T cells had expanded clonally.

As to this clone: Its target is not known.

Profiled with immunoSEQ multiplex PCR; TCRdb holds only in-frame clones, not every one. Of more than 45,000 clones listed, about 91% are singletons. The sequence came from an adult with an advanced solid tumor such as melanoma, head and neck, liver or kidney cancer. The input for sequencing was CD4+ or CD8+ T cells sorted from blood, taken in a trial of the OX40 agonist ivuxolimab.

CDR3 amino acids: CASSYSRDSYEQYF. The CDR3 DNA reads as TGTGCCAGCAGTTACTCCAGGGACTCCTACGAGCAGTACTTC. The rearrangement links TRBV6-5 to TRBJ2-7, with D possibly TRBD1 on 5 matching bases. The V end lost 0 bases, the J end lost 0 bases, and 6 bases lay between the germline ends. This CDR3 is built from 14 residues. Germline V CDR1 and CDR2: MNHEY, SVGAGI.